This T cell receptor (beta chain) was captured in a study of T cell responses to AZD1222 COVID-19 vaccine. Overall study findings and caveats: Two doses of AZD1222 preceded a rise in Spike-specific TCR breadth and depth. Baseline seropositives among AZD1222 recipients totaled only 6 or 7.

A word on this clone: Its matching antigen is unknown.

Profiled with immunoSEQ multiplex PCR; TCRdb holds only in-frame clones, not every one. The data contain about 110,000 clones, less than 95% of them singletons. The CDR3 runs 14 residues. Germline V gene data show CDR1 as SGHVS and CDR2 as FNYEAQ. Trimming shortened V by 0 bases and J by 5 bases, and 7 bases separated the two germline ends. The clonotype originates from an adult in good health. Sample: peripheral blood, taken on day 0 of AZD1222 vaccination. This rearrangement joins TRBV7-6 to TRBJ2-2; unclear D gene. The CDR3 loop is CASSLAGRTGELFF. In DNA, the CDR3 is TGTGCCAGCAGCTTAGCAGGTCGAACCGGGGAGCTGTTTTTT.